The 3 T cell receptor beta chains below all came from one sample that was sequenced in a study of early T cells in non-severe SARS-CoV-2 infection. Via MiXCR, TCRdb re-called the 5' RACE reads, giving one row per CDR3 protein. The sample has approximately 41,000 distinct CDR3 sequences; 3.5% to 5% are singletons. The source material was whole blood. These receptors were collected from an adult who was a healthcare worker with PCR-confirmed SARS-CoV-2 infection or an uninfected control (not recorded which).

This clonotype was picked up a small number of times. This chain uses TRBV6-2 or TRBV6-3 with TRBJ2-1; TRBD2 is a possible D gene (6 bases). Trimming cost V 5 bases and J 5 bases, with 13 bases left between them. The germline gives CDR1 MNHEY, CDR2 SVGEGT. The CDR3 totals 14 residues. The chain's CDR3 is CASSDWTIDNEQFF. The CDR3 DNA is TGTGCCAGCAGTGACTGGACTATCGACAATGAGCAGTTCTTC.

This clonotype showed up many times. DNA for the CDR3: TGTGCCAGCACCGTAGGGTATCGGCAGCCCCAGCATTTT. It yields the protein CASTVGYRQPQHF. The chain employs TRBV13 and TRBJ1-5; no firm D call. CDR1 and CDR2 (germline): PRHDT, FYEKMQ (reference sequence). V lost 7 bases, J lost 7 bases, and 14 bases lay in between. This CDR3 region has 13 residues.

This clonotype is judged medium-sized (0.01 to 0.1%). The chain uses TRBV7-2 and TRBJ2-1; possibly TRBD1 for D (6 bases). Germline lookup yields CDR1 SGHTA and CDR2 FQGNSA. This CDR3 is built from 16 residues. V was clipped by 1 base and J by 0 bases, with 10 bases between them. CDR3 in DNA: TGTGCCAGCAGCTTAGACAGGGCAAGCTCCTACAATGAGCAGTTCTTC. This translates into CASSLDRASSYNEQFF.